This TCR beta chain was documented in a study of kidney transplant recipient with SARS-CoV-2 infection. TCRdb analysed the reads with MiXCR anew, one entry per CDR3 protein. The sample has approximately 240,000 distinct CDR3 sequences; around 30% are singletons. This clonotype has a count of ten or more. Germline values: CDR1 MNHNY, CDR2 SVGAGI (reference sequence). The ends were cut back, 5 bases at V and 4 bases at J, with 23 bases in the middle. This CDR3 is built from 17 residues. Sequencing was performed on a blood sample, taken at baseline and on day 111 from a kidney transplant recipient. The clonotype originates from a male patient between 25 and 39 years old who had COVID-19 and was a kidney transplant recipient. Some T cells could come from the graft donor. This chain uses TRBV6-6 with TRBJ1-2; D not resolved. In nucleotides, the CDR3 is TGTGCCAGCAGTGTGTTTGTAGGTGGGAGAAAGACCTATGGCTACACCTTC. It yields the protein CASSVFVGGRKTYGYTF.